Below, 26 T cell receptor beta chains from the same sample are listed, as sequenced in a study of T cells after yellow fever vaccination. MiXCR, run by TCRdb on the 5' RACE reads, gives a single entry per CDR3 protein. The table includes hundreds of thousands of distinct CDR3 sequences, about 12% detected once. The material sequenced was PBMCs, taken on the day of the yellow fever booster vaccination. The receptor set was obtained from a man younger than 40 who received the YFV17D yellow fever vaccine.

The CDR3, as DNA: TGTGCCAGCAGGCAGCCCGTCACCTCTGAAGCTTTCTTT. Protein sequence: CASRQPVTSEAFF. The chain has TRBV6-2 or TRBV6-3 and TRBJ1-1; D is ambiguous. Germline loops: CDR1 MNHEY, CDR2 SVGEGT. Trimming removed 6 bases at V and 6 bases at J, with 14 bases between. This CDR3 contains 13 residues.

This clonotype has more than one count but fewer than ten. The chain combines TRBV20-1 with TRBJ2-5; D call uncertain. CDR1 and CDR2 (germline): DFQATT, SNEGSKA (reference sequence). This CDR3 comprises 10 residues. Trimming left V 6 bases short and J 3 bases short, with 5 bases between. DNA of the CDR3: TGCAGTGCCTGGGAAGAGACCCAGTACTTC. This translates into CSAWEETQYF.

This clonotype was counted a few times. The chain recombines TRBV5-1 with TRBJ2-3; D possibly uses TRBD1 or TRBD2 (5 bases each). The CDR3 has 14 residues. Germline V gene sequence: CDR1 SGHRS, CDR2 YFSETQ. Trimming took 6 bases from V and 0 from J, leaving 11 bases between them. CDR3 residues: CASKWDLSTDTQYF. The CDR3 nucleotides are TGCGCCAGCAAATGGGACCTTAGCACAGATACGCAGTATTTT.

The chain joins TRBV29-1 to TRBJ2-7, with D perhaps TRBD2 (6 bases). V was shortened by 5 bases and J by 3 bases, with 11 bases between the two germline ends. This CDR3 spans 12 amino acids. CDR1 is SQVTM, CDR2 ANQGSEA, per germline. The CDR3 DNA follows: TGCAGCGTTCAGACGCGGGACTACGAGCAGTACTTC. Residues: CSVQTRDYEQYF.

CDR3 DNA: TGTGCCAGCAGCTCGGGGACTAGCGGGAGAGGGGGCTCCTACGAGCAGTACTTC. This gives the protein CASSSGTSGRGGSYEQYF. This chain links TRBV11-2 with TRBJ2-7; 14 bases are shared with TRBD2. The CDR3 loop spans 18 amino acids. The V gene's germline CDR1 is SGHAT and CDR2 FQNNGV. After removal of 4 bases from V and 0 bases from J, the junction contained 8 bases not matched to a gene.

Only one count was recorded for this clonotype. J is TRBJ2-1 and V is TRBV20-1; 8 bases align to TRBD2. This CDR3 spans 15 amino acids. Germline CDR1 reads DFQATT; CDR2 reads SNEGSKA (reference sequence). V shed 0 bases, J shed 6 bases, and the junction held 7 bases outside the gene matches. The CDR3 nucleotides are TGCAGTGCTAGAGACGGAGCGGGAGTCCGCAATGAGCAGTTCTTC. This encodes CSARDGAGVRNEQFF.

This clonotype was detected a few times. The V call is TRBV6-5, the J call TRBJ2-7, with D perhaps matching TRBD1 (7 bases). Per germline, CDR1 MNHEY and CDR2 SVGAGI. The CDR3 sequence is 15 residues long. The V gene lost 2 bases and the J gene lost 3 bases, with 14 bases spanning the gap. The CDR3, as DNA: TGTGCCAGCAGTTACGGAGGGGGCCAGTACTACGAGCAGTACTTC. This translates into CASSYGGGQYYEQYF.

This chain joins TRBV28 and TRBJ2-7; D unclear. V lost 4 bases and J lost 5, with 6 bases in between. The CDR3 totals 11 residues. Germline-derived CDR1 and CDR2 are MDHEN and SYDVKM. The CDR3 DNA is TGTGCCAGCAGTTCGGTACACGAGCAGTACTTC. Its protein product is CASSSVHEQYF.

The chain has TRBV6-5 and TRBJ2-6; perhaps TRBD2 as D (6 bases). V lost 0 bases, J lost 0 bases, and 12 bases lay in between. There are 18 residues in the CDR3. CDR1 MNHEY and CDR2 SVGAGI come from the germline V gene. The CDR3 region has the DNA TGTGCCAGCAGTTACTCGGGACTCCCGGTCTCTGGGGCCAACGTCCTGACTTTC. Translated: CASSYSGLPVSGANVLTF.

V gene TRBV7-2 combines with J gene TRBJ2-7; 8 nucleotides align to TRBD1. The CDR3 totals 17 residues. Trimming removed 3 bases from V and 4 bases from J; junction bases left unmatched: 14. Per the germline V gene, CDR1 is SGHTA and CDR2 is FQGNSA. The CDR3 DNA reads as TGTGCCAGCAGCTTCACTCCGGGAAGGGACAGGAGGTACGAGCAGTACTTC. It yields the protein CASSFTPGRDRRYEQYF.

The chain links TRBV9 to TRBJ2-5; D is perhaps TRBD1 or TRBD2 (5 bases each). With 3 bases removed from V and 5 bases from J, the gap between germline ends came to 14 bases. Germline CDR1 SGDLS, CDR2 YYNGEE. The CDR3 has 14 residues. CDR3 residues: CASSGGPLGETQYF. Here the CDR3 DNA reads TGTGCCAGCAGCGGGGGACCTCTAGGGGAGACCCAGTACTTC.

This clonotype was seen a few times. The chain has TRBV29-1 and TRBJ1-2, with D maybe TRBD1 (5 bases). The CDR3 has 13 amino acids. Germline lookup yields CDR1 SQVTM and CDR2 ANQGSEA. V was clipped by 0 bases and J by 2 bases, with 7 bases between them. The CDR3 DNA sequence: TGCAGCGTTGAAGAGGGGCCAAACTATGGCTACACCTTC. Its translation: CSVEEGPNYGYTF.

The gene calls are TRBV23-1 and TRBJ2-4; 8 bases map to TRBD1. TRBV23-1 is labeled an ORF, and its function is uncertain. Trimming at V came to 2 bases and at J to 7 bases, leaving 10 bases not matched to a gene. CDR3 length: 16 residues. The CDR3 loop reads CASSQPKDRAENIQYF. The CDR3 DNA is TGCGCCAGCAGTCAACCCAAGGACAGGGCGGAGAACATTCAGTACTTC.

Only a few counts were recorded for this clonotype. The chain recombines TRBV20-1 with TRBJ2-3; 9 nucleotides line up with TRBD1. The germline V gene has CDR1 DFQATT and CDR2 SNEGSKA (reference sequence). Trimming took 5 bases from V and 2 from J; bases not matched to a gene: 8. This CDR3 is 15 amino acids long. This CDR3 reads CSAGEGTGSTDTQYF. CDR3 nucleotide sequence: TGCAGTGCTGGGGAAGGGACAGGGTCCACAGATACGCAGTATTTT.

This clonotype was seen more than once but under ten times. This CDR3 reads CSARAGGAYNEQFF. The CDR3 DNA reads as TGCAGTGCTAGGGCCGGGGGAGCTTACAATGAGCAGTTCTTC. The chain joins TRBV20-1 to TRBJ2-1, with D possibly TRBD2 on 6 matching bases. V was trimmed by 3 bases and J by 4 bases, leaving 13 bases between them. This CDR3 has 14 amino acids. Per the germline V gene, CDR1 is DFQATT and CDR2 is SNEGSKA (reference sequence).

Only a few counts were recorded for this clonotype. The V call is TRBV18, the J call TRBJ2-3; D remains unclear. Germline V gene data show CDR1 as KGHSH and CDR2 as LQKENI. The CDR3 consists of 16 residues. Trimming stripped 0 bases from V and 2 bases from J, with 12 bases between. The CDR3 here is CASSPPGSSNTDTQYF. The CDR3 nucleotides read TGTGCCAGCTCACCACCCGGCAGCTCTAACACAGATACGCAGTATTTT. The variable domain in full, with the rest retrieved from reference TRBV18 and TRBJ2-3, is NAGVMQNPRHLVRRRGQEARLRCSPMKGHSHVYWYRQLPEEGLKFMVYLQKENIIDESGMPKERFSAEFPKEGPSILRIQQVVRGDSAAYFCASSPPGSSNTDTQYFGPGTRLTVL.

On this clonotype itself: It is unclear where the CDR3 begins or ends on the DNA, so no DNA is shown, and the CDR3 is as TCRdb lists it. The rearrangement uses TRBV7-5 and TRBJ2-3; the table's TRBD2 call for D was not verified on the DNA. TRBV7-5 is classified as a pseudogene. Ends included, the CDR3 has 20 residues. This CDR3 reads CISVPEVDVGRANSTDTQYF.

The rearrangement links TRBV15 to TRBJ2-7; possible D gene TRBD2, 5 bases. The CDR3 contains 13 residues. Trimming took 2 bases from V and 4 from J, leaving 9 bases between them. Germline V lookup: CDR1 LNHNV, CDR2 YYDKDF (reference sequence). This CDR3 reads CATSRKTTYEQYF. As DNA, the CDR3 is TGTGCCACCAGCAGAAAGACTACATACGAGCAGTACTTC.

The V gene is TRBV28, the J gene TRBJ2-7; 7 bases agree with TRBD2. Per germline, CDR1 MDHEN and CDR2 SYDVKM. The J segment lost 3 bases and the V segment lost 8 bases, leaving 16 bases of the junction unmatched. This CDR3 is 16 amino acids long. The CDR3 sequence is CASQSPGEGPNYEQYF. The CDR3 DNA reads TGTGCCAGCCAAAGCCCGGGGGAGGGACCCAACTACGAGCAGTACTTC.

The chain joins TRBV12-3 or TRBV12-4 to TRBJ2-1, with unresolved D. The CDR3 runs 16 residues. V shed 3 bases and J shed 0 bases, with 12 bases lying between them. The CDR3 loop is CASSFDRSVSYNEQFF. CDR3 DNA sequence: TGTGCCAGCAGTTTCGACCGCTCCGTCTCCTACAATGAGCAGTTCTTC.

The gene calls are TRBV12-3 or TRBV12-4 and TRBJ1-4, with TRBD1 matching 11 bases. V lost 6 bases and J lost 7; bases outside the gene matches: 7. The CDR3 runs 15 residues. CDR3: CASSHGQGAGEKLFF. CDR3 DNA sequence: TGTGCCAGCAGCCACGGACAGGGGGCCGGTGAAAAACTGTTTTTT.

The CDR3 here is CASSLTPSSAGTYNEQFF. The DNA for the CDR3 is TGTGCCAGCAGCTTGACGCCCAGCTCGGCGGGAACCTACAATGAGCAGTTCTTC. The genes are TRBV11-2 and TRBJ2-1; D may be TRBD2 (6 bases). Trimming took off 3 bases at V and 2 bases at J, with 20 bases between the two ends. Germline CDR1 and CDR2: SGHAT and FQNNGV. This CDR3 region has 18 residues.

The CDR3 protein is CASSRGRTTANTGELFF. In nucleotides, the CDR3 is TGTGCCAGCAGTAGGGGGCGGACCACCGCGAACACCGGGGAGCTGTTTTTT. This chain connects TRBV5-5 to TRBJ2-2, with 7 bases fitting TRBD1. J gave up 0 bases and V 5 bases, and 10 bases lay outside the gene matches. The CDR3 has 17 residues. Germline CDR1 and CDR2: SGHKS and YYEKEE (reference sequence).

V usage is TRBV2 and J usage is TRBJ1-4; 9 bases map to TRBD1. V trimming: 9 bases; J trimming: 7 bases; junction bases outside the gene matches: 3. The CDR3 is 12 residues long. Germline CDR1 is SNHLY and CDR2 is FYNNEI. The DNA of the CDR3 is TGTGCCAGACAGGGGGCCAGTGAAAAACTGTTTTTT. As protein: CARQGASEKLFF. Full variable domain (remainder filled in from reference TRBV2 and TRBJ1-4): EPEVTQTPSHQVTQMGQEVILRCVPISNHLYFYWYRQILGQKVEFLVSFYNNEISEKSEIFDDQFSVERPDGSNFTLKIRSTKLEDSAMYFCARQGASEKLFFGSGTQLSVL.

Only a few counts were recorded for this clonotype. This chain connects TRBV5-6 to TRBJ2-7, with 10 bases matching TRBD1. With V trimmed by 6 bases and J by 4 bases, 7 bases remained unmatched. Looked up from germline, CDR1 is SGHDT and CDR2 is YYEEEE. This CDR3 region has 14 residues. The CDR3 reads CASTGTGVGYEQYF. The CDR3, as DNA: TGTGCCAGCACCGGGACAGGGGTTGGGTACGAGCAGTACTTC.

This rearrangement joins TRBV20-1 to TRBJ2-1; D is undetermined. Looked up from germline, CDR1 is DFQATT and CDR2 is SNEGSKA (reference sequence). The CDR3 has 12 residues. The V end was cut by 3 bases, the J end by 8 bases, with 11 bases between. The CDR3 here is CSASANGDEQFF. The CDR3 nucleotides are TGCAGTGCTAGCGCCAATGGGGATGAGCAGTTCTTC.